The 8 T cell receptor beta chains below all came from one sample that was sequenced in a study of technical replicates of blood from several donors. Method: immunoSEQ multiplex PCR; TCRdb's copy keeps in-frame clones and lacks some. The sample includes around 86,000 clones, approximately 96% of them seen just once. Sample: T cells isolated from PBMCs. These receptors all come from a human donor in good health.

J is TRBJ1-2 and V is TRBV7-2; TRBD1 matches at 7 bases. Unmatched junction bases numbered 12, after V lost 4 bases and J lost 4 bases. The CDR3 has 16 residues. In germline, CDR1 is SGHTA, CDR2 FQGNSA. CDR3 protein: CASSYTMVTGIYGYTF. The CDR3 nucleotides read TGTGCCAGCAGCTACACTATGGTGACAGGGATCTATGGCTACACCTTC.

The chain is built from TRBV5-6 and TRBJ2-7; 13 nucleotides match TRBD2. Germline V gives CDR1 SGHDT, CDR2 YYEEEE. The CDR3 runs to 15 residues. V lost 4 bases, J lost 6 bases, and 7 bases stayed unmatched. CDR3 loop: CASSARTSGSSEQYF. Written as DNA, the CDR3 is TGTGCCAGCAGCGCCAGGACTAGCGGGAGTTCCGAGCAGTACTTC.

The gene calls are TRBV2 and TRBJ2-7; D is uncertain. V was clipped by 5 bases and J by 2 bases, with 10 bases between them. CDR1 is SNHLY, CDR2 FYNNEI, per germline. The CDR3 consists of 13 residues. Here the CDR3 DNA reads TGTGCCAGCAGTCGCATGTCAGCCTACGAGCAGTACTTC. Residues: CASSRMSAYEQYF. Variable domain in full (rest from reference TRBV2 and TRBJ2-7): EPEVTQTPSHQVTQMGQEVILRCVPISNHLYFYWYRQILGQKVEFLVSFYNNEISEKSEIFDDQFSVERPDGSNFTLKIRSTKLEDSAMYFCASSRMSAYEQYFGPGTRLTVT.

This chain connects TRBV28 to TRBJ2-1; 8 bases line up with TRBD1. Trimming took 7 bases from V and 8 from J; bases not matched to a gene: 19. The germline V gene has CDR1 MDHEN and CDR2 SYDVKM. The length of the CDR3 is 17 residues. The CDR3: CASTESPGQGVIDEQFF. The CDR3 DNA sequence: TGTGCCAGCACCGAAAGTCCCGGACAGGGCGTAATCGATGAGCAGTTCTTC. The full variable domain, completed using reference TRBV28 and TRBJ2-1, is DVKVTQSSRYLVKRTGEKVFLECVQDMDHENMFWYRQDPGLGLRLIYFSYDVKMKEKGDIPEGYSVSREKKERFSLILESASTNQTSMYLCASTESPGQGVIDEQFFGPGTRLTVL.

The V gene is TRBV29-1, the J gene TRBJ2-7; D might be TRBD2 (5 bases). The CDR3 has 12 residues. The germline CDR1 and CDR2 sequences are SQVTM and ANQGSEA. V lost 4 bases, J lost 0 bases, and 7 bases lay in between. CDR3 DNA: TGCAGCGTTGCTGGGAGCTCCTACGAGCAGTACTTC. Amino acids: CSVAGSSYEQYF.

This chain links TRBV27 with TRBJ2-7; D might be TRBD1 (6 bases). CDR1 and CDR2 from the germline V gene are MNHEY and SMNVEV (reference sequence). V lost 6 bases and J lost 0, with 15 bases in between. The CDR3 is 15 residues long. The CDR3, as DNA: TGTGCCAGCAGCCCGGACAGACTTTACTCCTACGAGCAGTACTTC. Translation gives CASSPDRLYSYEQYF.

This clone occurred a few times. The chain carries TRBV6-5 and TRBJ1-1; 9 nucleotides agree with TRBD1. There are 13 residues in the CDR3. CDR1 is MNHEY, CDR2 SVGAGI, per germline. The trim removed 6 bases at V and 8 bases at J, leaving 7 bases unmatched. In nucleotides, the CDR3 is TGTGCCAGCAGACCGGGACAGGGATTGGAAGCTTTCTTT. Its translation: CASRPGQGLEAFF.

J is TRBJ2-5 and V is TRBV7-9; D might be TRBD2 (5 bases). Germline V gene sequence: CDR1 SEHNR, CDR2 FQNEAQ (reference sequence). The length of the CDR3 is 11 residues. V was cut by 6 bases and J by 5 bases, with 7 bases left in between. The CDR3 loop is CASRLDETQYF. The CDR3 DNA is TGTGCCAGCAGACTAGATGAGACCCAGTACTTC.